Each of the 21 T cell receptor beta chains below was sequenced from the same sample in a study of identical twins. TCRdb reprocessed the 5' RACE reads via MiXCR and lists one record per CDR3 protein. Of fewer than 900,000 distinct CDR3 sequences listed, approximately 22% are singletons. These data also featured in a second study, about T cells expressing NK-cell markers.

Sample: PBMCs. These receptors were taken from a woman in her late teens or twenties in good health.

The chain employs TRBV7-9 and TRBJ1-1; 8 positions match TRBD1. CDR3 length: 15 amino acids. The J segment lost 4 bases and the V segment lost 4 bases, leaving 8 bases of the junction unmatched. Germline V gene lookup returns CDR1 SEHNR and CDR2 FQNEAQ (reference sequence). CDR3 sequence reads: CASSSQTGGSTEAFF. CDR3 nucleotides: TGTGCCAGCAGCTCGCAAACAGGGGGTAGCACTGAAGCTTTCTTT.

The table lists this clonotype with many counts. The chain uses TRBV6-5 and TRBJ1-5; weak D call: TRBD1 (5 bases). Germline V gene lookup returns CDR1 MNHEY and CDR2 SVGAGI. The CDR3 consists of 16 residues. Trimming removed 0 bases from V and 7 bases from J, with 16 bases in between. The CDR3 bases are TGTGCCAGCAGTTACTCGTGGCCAGGGAGGGGACAGCCCCAGCATTTT. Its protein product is CASSYSWPGRGQPQHF.

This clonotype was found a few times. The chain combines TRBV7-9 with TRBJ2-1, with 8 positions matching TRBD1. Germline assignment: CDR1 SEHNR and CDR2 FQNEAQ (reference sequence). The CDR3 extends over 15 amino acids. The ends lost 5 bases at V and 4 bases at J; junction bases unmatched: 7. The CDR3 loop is CASSNPGQEYNEQFF. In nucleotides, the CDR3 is TGTGCCAGCAGCAACCCGGGACAGGAGTACAATGAGCAGTTCTTC.

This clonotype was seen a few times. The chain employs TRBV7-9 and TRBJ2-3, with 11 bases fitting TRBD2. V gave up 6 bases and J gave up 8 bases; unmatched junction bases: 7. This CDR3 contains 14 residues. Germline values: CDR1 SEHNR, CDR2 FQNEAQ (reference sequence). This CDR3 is CASRTGTSGTTQYF. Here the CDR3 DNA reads TGTGCCAGCAGAACCGGGACTAGCGGAACTACGCAGTATTTT.

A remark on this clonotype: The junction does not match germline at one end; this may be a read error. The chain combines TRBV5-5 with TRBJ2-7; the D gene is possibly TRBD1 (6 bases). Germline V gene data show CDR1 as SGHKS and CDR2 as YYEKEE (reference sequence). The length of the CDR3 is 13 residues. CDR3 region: CASGLGAVSEQYF. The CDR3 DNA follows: TGTGCCAGCGGCTTGGGGGCAGTTTCCGAGCAGTACTTC.

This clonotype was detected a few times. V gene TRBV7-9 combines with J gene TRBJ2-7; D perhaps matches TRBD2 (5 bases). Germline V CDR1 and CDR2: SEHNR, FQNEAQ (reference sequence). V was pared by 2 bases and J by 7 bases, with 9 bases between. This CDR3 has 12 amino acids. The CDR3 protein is CASSLSPGEQYF. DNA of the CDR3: TGTGCCAGCAGCTTAAGTCCGGGGGAGCAGTACTTC.

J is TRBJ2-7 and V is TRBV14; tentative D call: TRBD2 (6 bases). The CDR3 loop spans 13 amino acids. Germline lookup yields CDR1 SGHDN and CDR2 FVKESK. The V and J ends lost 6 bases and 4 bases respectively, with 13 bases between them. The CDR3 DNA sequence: TGTGCCAGCAGTCCCGCGGGGATGTACGAGCAGTACTTC. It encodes CASSPAGMYEQYF.

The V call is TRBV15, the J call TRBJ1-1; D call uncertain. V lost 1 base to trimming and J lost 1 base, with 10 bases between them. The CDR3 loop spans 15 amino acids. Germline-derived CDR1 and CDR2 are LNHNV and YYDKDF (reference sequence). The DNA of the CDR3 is TGTGCCACCAGCAGAGCCGTAGGATGGAACACTGAAGCTTTCTTT. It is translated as CATSRAVGWNTEAFF. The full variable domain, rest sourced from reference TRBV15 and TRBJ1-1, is DAMVIQNPRYQVTQFGKPVTLSCSQTLNHNVMYWYQQKSSQAPKLLFHYYDKDFNNEADTPDNFQSRRPNTSFCFLDIRSPGLGDTAMYLCATSRAVGWNTEAFFGQGTRLTVV.

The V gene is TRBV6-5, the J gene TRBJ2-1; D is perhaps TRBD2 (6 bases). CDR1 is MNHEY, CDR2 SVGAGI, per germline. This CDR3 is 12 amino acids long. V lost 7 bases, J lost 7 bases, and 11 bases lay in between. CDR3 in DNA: TGTGCCAGCAAGGCGGGGAGAAATGAGCAGTTCTTC. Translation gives CASKAGRNEQFF.

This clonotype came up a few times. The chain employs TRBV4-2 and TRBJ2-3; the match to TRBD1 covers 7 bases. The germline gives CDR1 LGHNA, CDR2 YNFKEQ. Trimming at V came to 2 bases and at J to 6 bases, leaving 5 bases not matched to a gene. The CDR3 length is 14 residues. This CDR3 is CASSQQEQGDTQYF. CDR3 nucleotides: TGTGCCAGCAGCCAACAAGAACAGGGGGATACGCAGTATTTT.

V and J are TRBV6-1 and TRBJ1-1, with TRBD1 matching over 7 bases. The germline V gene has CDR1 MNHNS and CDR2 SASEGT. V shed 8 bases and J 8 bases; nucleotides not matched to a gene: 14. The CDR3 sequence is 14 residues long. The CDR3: CASLRGQRSVEAFF. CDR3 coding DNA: TGTGCCAGCCTAAGGGGACAGCGAAGTGTCGAAGCTTTCTTT.

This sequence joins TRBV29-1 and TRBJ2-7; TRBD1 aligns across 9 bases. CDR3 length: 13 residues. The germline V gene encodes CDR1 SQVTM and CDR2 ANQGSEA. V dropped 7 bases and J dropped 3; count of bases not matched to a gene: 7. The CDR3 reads CSGQDRGNYEQYF. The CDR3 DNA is TGCAGCGGCCAGGACAGGGGCAACTACGAGCAGTACTTC.

The CDR3 loop reads CASSPEIPGAQETQYF. The CDR3 DNA sequence: TGTGCCAGCAGCCCAGAGATCCCGGGAGCTCAAGAGACCCAGTACTTC. The chain couples TRBV3-1 to TRBJ2-5, with D tentatively TRBD2 (6 bases). This CDR3 contains 16 residues. The V gene lost 4 bases and the J gene lost 2 bases, with 17 bases spanning the gap. Germline CDR1 is LGHDT and CDR2 is YNNKEL (reference sequence).

The CDR3 here is CASSVVQGDMGGYTF. The CDR3 DNA sequence: TGTGCCAGCAGCGTAGTTCAGGGGGACATGGGTGGCTACACCTTC. The V gene is TRBV9, the J gene TRBJ1-2, with 7 bases aligning to TRBD1. Germline CDR1 SGDLS, CDR2 YYNGEE. With 0 bases clipped from V and 7 bases from J, the junction kept 9 bases outside the gene matches. The CDR3 contains 15 residues. Variable domain in full (rest from reference TRBV9 and TRBJ1-2): DSGVTQTPKHLITATGQRVTLRCSPRSGDLSVYWYQQSLDQGLQFLIQYYNGEERAKGNILERFSAQQFPDLHSELNLSSLELGDSALYFCASSVVQGDMGGYTFGSGTRLTVV.

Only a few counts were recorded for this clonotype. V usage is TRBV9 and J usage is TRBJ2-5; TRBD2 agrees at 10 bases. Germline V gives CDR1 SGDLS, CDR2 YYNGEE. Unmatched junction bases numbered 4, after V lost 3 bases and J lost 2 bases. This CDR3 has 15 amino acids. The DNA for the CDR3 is TGTGCCAGCAGCGGTCTAGCGGGAGAGCAAGAGACCCAGTACTTC. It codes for CASSGLAGEQETQYF.

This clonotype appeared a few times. CDR3 bases: TGTGCCAGCAGGCCAGACAGCTCCCGAACCTATGGCTACACCTTC. It specifies CASRPDSSRTYGYTF. V and J are TRBV6-1 and TRBJ1-2, with D maybe TRBD1 (5 bases). Germline CDR1 and CDR2: MNHNS and SASEGT. V dropped 6 bases and J dropped 4 bases, with 18 bases sitting between them. This CDR3 is 15 amino acids long.

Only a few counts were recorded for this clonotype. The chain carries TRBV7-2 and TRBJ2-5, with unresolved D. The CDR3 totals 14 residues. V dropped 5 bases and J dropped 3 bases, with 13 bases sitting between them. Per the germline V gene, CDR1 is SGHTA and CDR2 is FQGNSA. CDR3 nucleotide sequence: TGTGCCAGCAGCATAATGGGTGGGGAAGAGACCCAGTACTTC. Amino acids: CASSIMGGEETQYF.

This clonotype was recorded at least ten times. The CDR3 nucleotides are TGCAGTGCTGTGGACAGGGGGAGTTCCTACAATGAGCAGTTCTTC. Translating it yields CSAVDRGSSYNEQFF. The J gene is TRBJ2-1, the V gene TRBV20-1; TRBD1 matches at 10 bases. Germline V gives CDR1 DFQATT, CDR2 SNEGSKA (reference sequence). V lost 5 bases, J lost 1 base, and 5 bases stayed unmatched. This CDR3 contains 15 residues.

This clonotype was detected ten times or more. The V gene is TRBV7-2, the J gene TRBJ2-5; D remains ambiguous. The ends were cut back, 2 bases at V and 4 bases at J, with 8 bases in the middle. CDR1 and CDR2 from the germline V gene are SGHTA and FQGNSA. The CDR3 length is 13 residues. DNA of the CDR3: TGTGCCAGCAGCTTAAATAGGGCAGAGACCCAGTACTTC. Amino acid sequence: CASSLNRAETQYF.

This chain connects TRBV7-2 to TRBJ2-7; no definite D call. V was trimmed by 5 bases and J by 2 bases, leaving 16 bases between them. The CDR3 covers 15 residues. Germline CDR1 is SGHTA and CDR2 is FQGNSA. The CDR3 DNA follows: TGTGCCAGCAGCCGATCCGTAGAGGTTGCCTACGAGCAGTACTTC. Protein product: CASSRSVEVAYEQYF.

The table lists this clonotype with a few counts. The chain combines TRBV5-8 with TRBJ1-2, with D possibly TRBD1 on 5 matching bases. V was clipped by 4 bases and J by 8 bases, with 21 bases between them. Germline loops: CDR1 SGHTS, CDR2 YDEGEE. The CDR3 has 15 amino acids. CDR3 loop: CASSAPGTGLVGYTF. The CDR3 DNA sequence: TGTGCCAGCAGCGCACCCGGGACGGGACTTGTAGGCTACACCTTC.